Below, 26 T cell receptor beta chains from the same sample are listed, as sequenced in a study of spatial heterogeneity in lung cancer. Time point indicated: sample taken at primary tumor resection. TCRdb reprocessed the 5' RACE reads with MiXCR, giving one entry per CDR3 protein. The sample carries around 40,000 distinct CDR3 sequences, less than 6.5% recorded once. Specimen: PBMCs, collected at surgery. The receptor set was obtained from a female donor with early-stage non-small cell lung cancer.

The V call is TRBV5-4, the J call TRBJ2-7; tentative D call: TRBD2 (6 bases). Germline V lookup: CDR1 SGHNT, CDR2 YYREEE (reference sequence). The CDR3 contains 13 residues. V was cut by 3 bases and J by 3 bases, with 10 bases left in between. CDR3 in amino acids: CASSSRDFYEQYF. The DNA for the CDR3 is TGTGCCAGCAGCTCCAGGGACTTCTACGAGCAGTACTTC.

This clonotype has only a few counts. J is TRBJ1-2 and V is TRBV6-5; D is uncertain. Germline CDR1 and CDR2: MNHEY and SVGAGI. This CDR3 has 12 residues. V was clipped by 2 bases and J by 8 bases, with 9 bases between them. CDR3 sequence: CASSYEGRGYTF. CDR3 DNA: TGTGCCAGCAGTTACGAGGGAAGGGGCTACACCTTC.

In its sample, this clonotype was seen many times. This chain uses TRBV6-1 with TRBJ1-1, with D unresolved. The CDR3 totals 14 residues. The ends were cut back, 2 bases at V and 2 bases at J, with 9 bases in the middle. The germline CDR1 and CDR2 sequences are MNHNS and SASEGT. The CDR3 loop is CASSEQRANTEAFF. The CDR3 bases are TGTGCCAGCAGTGAACAAAGGGCTAACACTGAAGCTTTCTTT.

J is TRBJ1-1 and V is TRBV7-6; TRBD1 aligns across 9 bases. Losses at the gene ends were 6 bases for V and 0 bases for J; bases not matched to a gene: 8. Germline-derived CDR1 and CDR2 are SGHVS and FNYEAQ. The CDR3 totals 16 residues. CDR3 sequence (DNA): TGTGCCAGCAGTTCACAGGGGGCCTTGATGAACACTGAAGCTTTCTTT. Protein sequence: CASSSQGALMNTEAFF.

This clonotype was observed at least ten times. The rearrangement joins TRBV6-5 to TRBJ1-1, with 7 bases identical to TRBD1. V was clipped by 4 bases and J by 0 bases; unmatched bases: 8. CDR1 MNHEY and CDR2 SVGAGI come from the germline V gene. The CDR3 is made up of 16 amino acids. The CDR3 reads CASSSWDSSMNTEAFF. The CDR3 bases are TGTGCCAGCAGTTCCTGGGACAGCTCCATGAACACTGAAGCTTTCTTT.

This clonotype is labeled as medium-sized. V is TRBV28 and J is TRBJ1-5; tentatively, D is TRBD1 (5 bases). The CDR3 loop spans 16 amino acids. From germline, CDR1 is MDHEN and CDR2 SYDVKM. Trimming left V 6 bases short and J 0 bases short, with 15 bases between. For the CDR3, the DNA is TGTGCCAGCAGCCCCCGACGGGGGAATAGCAATCAGCCCCAGCATTTT. It yields the protein CASSPRRGNSNQPQHF.

This clonotype appeared many times. The chain combines TRBV24-1 with TRBJ1-4; TRBD1 agrees at 8 bases. The ends lost 4 bases at V and 0 bases at J; junction bases unmatched: 6. The V gene's germline CDR1 is KGHDR and CDR2 SFDVKD. The CDR3 has 17 amino acids. DNA for the CDR3: TGTGCCACCAGTGACCGGGACAGGACCACAACTAATGAAAAACTGTTTTTT. Protein: CATSDRDRTTTNEKLFF.

This clonotype was seen ten or more times. The chain carries TRBV28 and TRBJ2-3; D might be TRBD2 (5 bases). V shed 6 bases and J shed 0 bases, with 13 bases lying between them. The CDR3 loop spans 15 amino acids. Per the germline V gene, CDR1 is MDHEN and CDR2 is SYDVKM. The CDR3 DNA sequence: TGTGCCAGCAGCCGTCCCGGACTGAGCACAGATACGCAGTATTTT. As protein: CASSRPGLSTDTQYF.

The gene calls are TRBV6-4 and TRBJ2-3; 10 bases map to TRBD2. CDR3 length: 17 amino acids. The V and J ends lost 3 bases and 5 bases, in that order; junction bases with no gene match: 11. Looked up from germline, CDR1 is MRHNA and CDR2 is SNTAGT. This chain's CDR3 is CASSESPSGGARDTQYF. Written as DNA, the CDR3 is TGTGCCAGCAGTGAGAGTCCCAGCGGGGGGGCCAGAGATACGCAGTATTTT.

This clonotype has ten or more counts. This rearrangement joins TRBV12-3 or TRBV12-4 to TRBJ2-5; 8 positions agree with TRBD2. The CDR3 totals 17 residues. V lost 3 bases and J lost 4; bases outside the gene matches: 13. The DNA of the CDR3 is TGTGCCAGCAGTTTTTGGGGAAGCGGGGGAGGTCCAGAGACCCAGTACTTC. It encodes CASSFWGSGGGPETQYF.

This clonotype has only a few counts. The chain combines TRBV2 with TRBJ1-6; 7 positions agree with TRBD1. The ends lost 3 bases at V and 0 bases at J; junction bases unmatched: 2. The CDR3 is 16 residues long. Germline V CDR1 and CDR2: SNHLY, FYNNEI. The CDR3 spells CASSDRGLSYNSPLHF. DNA of the CDR3: TGTGCCAGCAGTGATAGGGGGCTCTCCTATAATTCACCCCTCCACTTT.

V gene TRBV2 combines with J gene TRBJ1-5, with D tentatively TRBD1 (5 bases). CDR1 is SNHLY and CDR2 is FYNNEI in the germline V gene. Trimming left V 8 bases short and J 2 bases short, with 10 bases between. The length of the CDR3 is 13 residues. DNA of the CDR3: TGTGCCAGCGGGTTGGGGGGCAATCAGCCCCAGCATTTT. Translation: CASGLGGNQPQHF.

The chain uses TRBV7-9 and TRBJ2-1, with 7 bases identical to TRBD2. The germline CDR1 and CDR2 sequences are SEHNR and FQNEAQ (reference sequence). This CDR3 comprises 16 residues. The V segment lost 0 bases and the J segment 4 bases; nucleotides outside the gene matches: 6. CDR3 loop: CASSLAGLAVYNEQFF. DNA for the CDR3: TGTGCCAGCAGCTTAGCTGGGCTAGCGGTGTACAATGAGCAGTTCTTC.

This clonotype was seen ten or more times. The chain carries TRBV4-1 and TRBJ2-7; 7 nucleotides match TRBD1. Germline loops: CDR1 MGHRA, CDR2 YSYEKL. V dropped 2 bases and J dropped 4; count of bases not matched to a gene: 8. The CDR3 consists of 15 residues. The CDR3 protein is CASSQWVGGAYEQYF. The CDR3 nucleotides are TGCGCCAGCAGCCAATGGGTAGGGGGCGCATACGAGCAGTACTTC.

This clonotype appeared many times. The chain recombines TRBV5-6 with TRBJ2-7, with D uncertain. Germline assignment: CDR1 SGHDT and CDR2 YYEEEE. Trimming stripped 4 bases from V and 3 bases from J, with 5 bases between. This CDR3 has 11 residues. The CDR3 loop reads CASSPHYEQYF. DNA of the CDR3: TGTGCCAGCAGCCCTCACTACGAGCAGTACTTC. The full variable domain, its missing parts supplied by reference TRBV5-6 and TRBJ2-7, is DAGVTQSPTHLIKTRGQQVTLRCSPKSGHDTVSWYQQALGQGPQFIFQYYEEEERQRGNFPDRFSGHQFPNYSSELNVNALLLGDSALYLCASSPHYEQYFGPGTRLTVT.

There are many counts of this clonotype. V gene TRBV9 combines with J gene TRBJ1-5, with 9 positions matching TRBD1. The junction had 12 bases not matched to a gene; V was cut back by 3 bases and J by 2 bases. Germline CDR1 reads SGDLS; CDR2 reads YYNGEE. This CDR3 is built from 18 residues. In nucleotides, the CDR3 is TGTGCCAGCAGCGGCCCGGGACAGGGTGTGCGACGCAATCAGCCCCAGCATTTT. Protein: CASSGPGQGVRRNQPQHF.

This clonotype was recorded many times. The chain links TRBV18 to TRBJ1-5, with D perhaps matching TRBD1 (5 bases). Between the trimmed V and J ends, which lost 1 base and 2 bases, there was a span of 12 bases. This CDR3 spans 16 amino acids. CDR1 KGHSH and CDR2 LQKENI come from the germline V gene. CDR3 amino acids: CASSPLQGVGNQPQHF. Here the CDR3 DNA reads TGTGCCAGCTCACCACTTCAAGGGGTCGGCAATCAGCCCCAGCATTTT.

This clonotype was seen only a few times. The rearrangement links TRBV6-1 to TRBJ1-2; no clear D. There are 14 residues in the CDR3. The V end was cut by 1 base, the J end by 8 bases, with 14 bases between. CDR1 is MNHNS and CDR2 is SASEGT in the germline V gene. CDR3 protein: CASSEGIVPGGYTF. As DNA, the CDR3 is TGTGCCAGCAGTGAAGGGATAGTCCCTGGAGGCTACACCTTC.

This rearrangement joins TRBV6-5 to TRBJ2-7, with D hard to call. Germline values: CDR1 MNHEY, CDR2 SVGAGI. This CDR3 spans 14 amino acids. With 6 bases removed from V and 2 bases from J, the gap between germline ends came to 14 bases. CDR3 residues: CASRTLTVTYEQYF. The DNA of the CDR3 is TGTGCCAGCAGAACCCTGACGGTGACCTACGAGCAGTACTTC.

This clonotype was detected only a few times. The V gene is TRBV27, the J gene TRBJ1-4; D unresolved. Between the trimmed V and J ends, which lost 6 bases and 0 bases, there was a span of 14 bases. CDR3 size: 16 residues. The germline gives CDR1 MNHEY, CDR2 SMNVEV (reference sequence). As DNA, the CDR3 is TGTGCCAGCAGCCGAAACCCAGTTGCAACTAATGAAAAACTGTTTTTT. This gives the protein CASSRNPVATNEKLFF.

This clonotype was seen repeatedly, ten times or more. The rearrangement uses TRBV3-1 and TRBJ2-3; D not certain. The germline V gene has CDR1 LGHDT and CDR2 YNNKEL (reference sequence). CDR3 length equals 12 residues. Between the trimmed V and J ends, which lost 1 base and 6 bases, there was a span of 5 bases. The CDR3 nucleotides are TGTGCCAGCAGCCAAGGTAGGGATACGCAGTATTTT. Protein sequence: CASSQGRDTQYF.

This clonotype was seen repeatedly, ten times or more. This chain connects TRBV7-9 to TRBJ1-6; 8 nucleotides agree with TRBD1. CDR3 length equals 14 residues. Germline loops: CDR1 SEHNR, CDR2 FQNEAQ (reference sequence). With V trimmed by 5 bases and J by 4 bases, 1 base remained unmatched. CDR3 DNA sequence: TGTGCCAGCAGCCAGGGGGCTTATAATTCACCCCTCCACTTT. Encoded protein: CASSQGAYNSPLHF.

This clonotype was detected many times. The CDR3 protein is CSVEVGYGYTF. In nucleotides, the CDR3 is TGCAGCGTTGAAGTCGGCTATGGCTACACCTTC. V and J are TRBV29-1 and TRBJ1-2; D gene ambiguous. In germline, CDR1 is SQVTM, CDR2 ANQGSEA. The V gene lost 1 base and the J gene lost 4 bases, with 4 bases spanning the gap. This CDR3 is 11 amino acids long.

This clonotype was observed many times. The rearrangement joins TRBV7-3 to TRBJ2-5, with D possibly being TRBD1 or TRBD2 (5 bases each). V lost 2 bases and J 10 bases, leaving 17 bases between the germline ends. This CDR3 has 14 residues. The germline V gene encodes CDR1 SGHTA and CDR2 FQGTGA. In DNA, the CDR3 is TGTGCCAGCAGCTTAGGAGCCGACCGAGGGGACCAGTACTTC. Translating gives CASSLGADRGDQYF.

This clonotype occurred a few times. The chain couples TRBV5-1 to TRBJ2-3, with TRBD2 identical over 13 bases. Germline V gives CDR1 SGHRS, CDR2 YFSETQ. This CDR3 has 18 amino acids. Trimming removed 1 base from V and 2 bases from J; junction bases left unmatched: 7. CDR3 region: CASSLTRLAGGNTDTQYF. The CDR3 coding sequence is TGCGCCAGCAGCTTGACCCGACTAGCGGGGGGAAACACAGATACGCAGTATTTT.

The rearrangement links TRBV28 to TRBJ2-1, with D possibly called TRBD1 or TRBD2 (5 bases each). This CDR3 is 13 amino acids long. Deletions cut 7 bases from V and 15 bases from J, with 22 bases between. Germline values: CDR1 MDHEN, CDR2 SYDVKM. As DNA, the CDR3 is TGTGCCAGCACCGAAGGGAGCGGTATAAGGGGGTTCTTC. It encodes CASTEGSGIRGFF.